The 24 T cell receptor beta chains below all came from one sample that was sequenced in a study of metastatic and nonmetastatic thyroid tumors. Prior to thyroid surgery, none of the patients had received any treatment. TCRdb reprocessed the PCR reads via MiXCR. The sample has 12,000 to 15,000 clones; around 29% are singletons. What was sequenced was blood. These receptors originate from a female donor with papillary thyroid cancer or a benign thyroid nodule (not recorded which). Some clones in this sample may be carry-over from other donors' samples.

Only a few counts were recorded for this clone. V and J are TRBV28 and TRBJ2-7, with a tentative D call TRBD2 (5 bases). Germline V CDR1 and CDR2: MDHEN, SYDVKM. V gave up 5 bases and J gave up 3 bases, with 14 bases separating them. CDR3 length: 14 residues. CDR3 amino acids: CASSISDGDYEQYF. DNA of the CDR3: TGTGCCAGCAGTATATCGGACGGGGACTACGAGCAGTACTTC.

In this sample, this clone turned up a few times. The chain carries TRBV2 and TRBJ1-5, with a tentative D call TRBD1 (6 bases). Trimming took 6 bases from V and 1 from J, leaving 13 bases between them. Germline assignment: CDR1 SNHLY and CDR2 FYNNEI. The CDR3 length is 15 residues. The CDR3 DNA follows: TGTGCCAGCAGAGAACAGGGTAAGAGCAATCAGCCCCAGCATTTT. It encodes CASREQGKSNQPQHF.

This clone is deemed medium-sized. This chain uses TRBV7-9 with TRBJ1-1; D is unresolved. CDR1 is SEHNR, CDR2 FQNEAQ, per germline (reference sequence). This CDR3 has 12 residues. Trimming took 6 bases from V and 8 from J, leaving 13 bases between them. Here the CDR3 DNA reads TGTGCCAGCAGTCAAAAGACCGGGGAAGCTTTCTTT. As protein: CASSQKTGEAFF.

In its sample, this clone is medium-sized. V usage is TRBV12-3 or TRBV12-4 and J usage is TRBJ2-3; 13 positions match TRBD2. The CDR3 spans 16 residues. V lost 4 bases, J lost 5 bases, and 6 bases stayed unmatched. CDR3 residues: CASSSALAGGQDTQYF. In DNA, the CDR3 is TGTGCCAGCAGTTCGGCACTAGCGGGGGGGCAAGATACGCAGTATTTT.

This clone has a count of ten or more. The chain has TRBV10-3 and TRBJ1-1; D not certain. Between the trimmed V and J ends, which lost 3 bases and 0 bases, there was a span of 8 bases. Looked up from germline, CDR1 is ENHRY and CDR2 is SYGVKD. The CDR3 is 14 amino acids. The CDR3 region is CAISDGLLNTEAFF. As DNA, the CDR3 is TGTGCCATCAGTGACGGGCTCCTGAACACTGAAGCTTTCTTT.

This clone was observed at least ten times. The rearrangement uses TRBV12-3 or TRBV12-4 and TRBJ2-4; D unresolved. The CDR3 is 16 residues long. V shed 0 bases and J shed 6 bases, with 15 bases lying between them. The CDR3 is CASSLALPSPGNIQYF. The CDR3 bases are TGTGCCAGCAGTTTAGCGCTTCCTTCCCCAGGAAACATTCAGTACTTC.

In this sample, this clone is medium-sized. The rearrangement joins TRBV20-1 to TRBJ1-2; 9 nucleotides agree with TRBD1. Trimming cost V 6 bases and J 3 bases; bases outside gene matches: 11. This CDR3 comprises 15 residues. The V gene's germline CDR1 is DFQATT and CDR2 SNEGSKA (reference sequence). CDR3 amino acids: CSAGDREGGDYGYTF. The CDR3 nucleotides are TGCAGTGCCGGGGACAGGGAAGGAGGGGACTATGGCTACACCTTC.

Notes on this clone: A much larger clonotype is one base distant, so this may be a read error. This chain joins TRBV11-2 and TRBJ2-1; D might be TRBD1 or TRBD2, each matching 6 bases. The CDR3 contains 16 residues. Germline V gene data show CDR1 as SGHAT and CDR2 as FQNNGV. Between the trimmed V and J ends, which lost 4 bases and 1 base, there was a span of 14 bases. This CDR3 is CASSSGGGESYNEQFF. CDR3 DNA sequence: TGTGCCAGCAGCTCCGGGGGCGGGGAGTCCTACAATGAGCAGTTCTTC.

The chain combines TRBV7-3 with TRBJ1-2, with TRBD1 as a possible D gene (5 bases). Germline loops: CDR1 SGHTA, CDR2 FQGTGA. This CDR3 has 16 residues. Trimming shortened V by 5 bases and J by 6 bases, and 22 bases separated the two germline ends. CDR3 protein: CASSPRPGQVFDGYTF. DNA for the CDR3: TGTGCCAGCAGCCCCAGGCCGGGGCAAGTGTTCGATGGCTACACCTTC.

The chain couples TRBV19 to TRBJ2-2, with D perhaps matching TRBD1 (5 bases). The V end was cut by 6 bases, the J end by 2 bases, with 10 bases between. The CDR3 has 14 residues. CDR1 and CDR2 from the germline V gene are LNHDA and SQIVND (reference sequence). CDR3 amino acids: CASSPDRNTGELFF. CDR3 nucleotides: TGTGCCAGTAGCCCAGACAGAAACACCGGGGAGCTGTTTTTT.

Turning to this clone: This may be a read error, as it is one base from a much larger clone. This chain uses TRBV7-3 with TRBJ2-3; the match to TRBD2 covers 7 bases. Germline CDR1 SGHTA, CDR2 FQGTGA. V lost 0 bases, J lost 6 bases, and 6 bases stayed unmatched. The CDR3 is made up of 15 amino acids. As DNA, the CDR3 is TGTGCCAGCAGCTTAACAACGGGAGGTTGGGATACGCAGTATTTT. Translation: CASSLTTGGWDTQYF.

The CDR3: CASSQDLVTEAFF. The DNA for the CDR3 is TGCGCCAGCAGCCAAGATTTGGTAACTGAAGCTTTCTTT. The J gene is TRBJ1-1, the V gene TRBV4-3, with D unresolved. V lost 0 bases, J lost 5 bases, and 7 bases lay in between. Looked up from germline, CDR1 is LGHNA and CDR2 is YSLEER. This CDR3 has 13 amino acids.

This clone has at least ten counts. The V gene is TRBV6-1, the J gene TRBJ1-1; 9 nucleotides align to TRBD1. The trim removed 5 bases at V and 5 bases at J, leaving 12 bases unmatched. Germline assignment: CDR1 MNHNS and CDR2 SASEGT. This CDR3 has 16 residues. In DNA, the CDR3 is TGTGCCAGCAGTAACACCCGGACAGGGGCGGGTACTGAAGCTTTCTTT. Amino acids: CASSNTRTGAGTEAFF.

The chain has TRBV11-3 and TRBJ2-3; D gene ambiguous. V lost 1 base, J lost 10 bases, and 15 bases lay in between. The germline CDR1 and CDR2 sequences are SGHNT and YENEEA. The CDR3 is made up of 14 amino acids. The CDR3 nucleotides read TGTGCCAGCAGCTTAGGCCCAGTGGGCAATTCGCAGTATTTT. Residues: CASSLGPVGNSQYF. Using reference TRBV11-3 and TRBJ2-3 for the parts outside the CDR3, the full variable domain is EAGVVQSPRYKIIEKKQPVAFWCNPISGHNTLYWYLQNLGQGPELLIRYENEEAVDDSQLPKDRFSAERLKGVDSTLKIQPAELGDSAVYLCASSLGPVGNSQYFGPGTRLTVL.

In its sample, this clone ranks as medium-sized. Other DNA sequences in the same sample also yield this CDR3. This rearrangement joins TRBV27 to TRBJ2-3, with D hard to call. V dropped 5 bases and J dropped 2 bases, with 8 bases sitting between them. Per germline, CDR1 MNHEY and CDR2 SMNVEV (reference sequence). CDR3 size: 13 residues. Here the CDR3 DNA reads TGTGCCAGCAGTAGGACGTTCACAGATACGCAGTATTTT. This codes for CASSRTFTDTQYF.

The chain combines TRBV6-2 or TRBV6-3 with TRBJ2-1; D perhaps matches TRBD2 (6 bases). This CDR3 contains 15 residues. The germline V gene encodes CDR1 MNHEY and CDR2 SVGEGT. V was pared by 6 bases and J by 7 bases, with 19 bases between. The CDR3: CASSTGREIGNEQFF. The CDR3 DNA reads as TGTGCCAGCAGCACGGGTCGGGAGATCGGTAATGAGCAGTTCTTC.

In this sample, this clone turned up many times. The chain combines TRBV7-2 with TRBJ1-4, with a tentative D call TRBD1 (5 bases). The germline CDR1 and CDR2 sequences are SGHTA and FQGNSA. There are 15 residues in the CDR3. V lost 2 bases to trimming and J lost 3 bases, with 10 bases between them. The CDR3: CASSLTRGSNEKLFF. The DNA of the CDR3 is TGTGCCAGCAGCTTAACCCGGGGGTCTAATGAAAAACTGTTTTTT.

This clone has a handful of counts. The V call is TRBV7-6, the J call TRBJ2-7, with 7 bases identical to TRBD1. Germline CDR1 reads SGHVS; CDR2 reads FNYEAQ. This CDR3 comprises 14 residues. Unmatched junction bases numbered 6, after V lost 5 bases and J lost 2 bases. CDR3 nucleotide sequence: TGTGCCAGCAGCACCCAAACAGGGGCCTACGAGCAGTACTTC. This encodes CASSTQTGAYEQYF.

Comment on this clone: A single base separates this from a much larger clone, so it may be a read error. This CDR3 is missing its conserved last phenylalanine or tryptophan, likely due to a read error. The chain has TRBV20-1 and TRBJ2-7; 8 nucleotides align to TRBD2. The junction had 4 bases not matched to a gene; V was cut back by 6 bases and J by 3 bases. CDR3 length: 12 amino acids. CDR1 DFQATT and CDR2 SNEGSKA come from the germline V gene (reference sequence). The CDR3: CSAGGGLYEQYS. CDR3 DNA sequence: TGCAGTGCCGGGGGGGGGCTCTACGAGCAGTACTCC.

In this sample, this clone is medium-sized. The V gene is TRBV20-1, the J gene TRBJ1-5; 8 bases align to TRBD1. The CDR3 length is 16 residues. The germline CDR1 and CDR2 sequences are DFQATT and SNEGSKA (reference sequence). V lost 3 bases and J lost 0; bases outside the gene matches: 7. In nucleotides, the CDR3 is TGCAGTGCTAGTGGGACAGGCGCCCCTAGCAATCAGCCCCAGCATTTT. Translating gives CSASGTGAPSNQPQHF.

At least ten counts were recorded for this clone. J is TRBJ2-3 and V is TRBV6-4, with 10 positions matching TRBD2. Unmatched junction bases numbered 11, after V lost 6 bases and J lost 5 bases. This CDR3 has 16 residues. Germline assignment: CDR1 MRHNA and CDR2 SNTAGT. The CDR3 region has the DNA TGTGCCAGCAGCCAAGAAGCGGGGGGGCCGAGAGATACGCAGTATTTT. It codes for CASSQEAGGPRDTQYF.

This clone counts as medium-sized (0.01 to 0.1%). The chain has TRBV7-2 and TRBJ1-5; possibly TRBD1 for D (5 bases). CDR3 length: 14 amino acids. Trimming left V 2 bases short and J 4 bases short, with 9 bases between. Germline V gene sequence: CDR1 SGHTA, CDR2 FQGNSA. The CDR3 spells CASSLRDGNQPQHF. CDR3 sequence (DNA): TGTGCCAGCAGCTTAAGGGACGGAAATCAGCCCCAGCATTTT.

This clone is termed medium-sized. V usage is TRBV12-3 or TRBV12-4 and J usage is TRBJ1-5; D gene uncertain. The CDR3 has 15 amino acids. V lost 2 bases to trimming and J lost 0 bases, with 8 bases between them. The CDR3 sequence: CASSLNPYSNQPQHF. The DNA for the CDR3 is TGTGCCAGCAGTTTAAACCCATATAGCAATCAGCCCCAGCATTTT.

There are a few counts of this clone. The rearrangement links TRBV27 to TRBJ2-7; 11 bases agree with TRBD1. V lost 6 bases, J lost 6 bases, and 4 bases stayed unmatched. There are 13 residues in the CDR3. Germline values: CDR1 MNHEY, CDR2 SMNVEV (reference sequence). CDR3 region: CASSYGTGGEQYF. CDR3 nucleotides: TGTGCCAGCAGCTATGGGACAGGGGGCGAGCAGTACTTC.